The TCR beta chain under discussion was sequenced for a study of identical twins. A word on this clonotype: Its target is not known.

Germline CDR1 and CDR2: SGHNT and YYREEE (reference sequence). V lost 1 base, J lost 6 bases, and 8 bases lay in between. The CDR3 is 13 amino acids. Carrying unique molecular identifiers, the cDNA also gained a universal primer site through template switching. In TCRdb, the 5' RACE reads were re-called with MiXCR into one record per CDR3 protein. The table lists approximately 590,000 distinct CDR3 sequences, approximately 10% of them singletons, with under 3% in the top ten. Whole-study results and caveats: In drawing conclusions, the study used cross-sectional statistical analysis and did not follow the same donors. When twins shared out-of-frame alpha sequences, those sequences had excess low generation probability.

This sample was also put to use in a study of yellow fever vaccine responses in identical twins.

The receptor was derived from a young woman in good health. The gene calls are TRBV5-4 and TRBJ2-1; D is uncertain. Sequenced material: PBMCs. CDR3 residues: CASSLTKRNEQFF. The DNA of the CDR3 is TGTGCCAGCAGCTTGACGAAGCGCAATGAGCAGTTCTTC.